Following are 32 T cell receptor beta chains from one sample sequenced in a study of cytomegalovirus exposure and HLA in healthy donors. Use of 60 Vbeta and 13 Jbeta primers characterized the PCR. The data were produced by immunoSEQ multiplex PCR, yet TCRdb's version contains in-frame clones alone and is incomplete. This sample has 85,000 to 100,000 clones, with approximately 81% found just once. Input material: PBMCs. Source of these receptors: a male donor in good health and CMV-seropositive.

This clone was observed once. This chain connects TRBV5-6 to TRBJ1-3; possibly TRBD1 for D (6 bases). Germline V CDR1 and CDR2: SGHDT, YYEEEE. The CDR3 has 15 residues. The V end lost 4 bases, the J end lost 0 bases, and 11 bases lay between the germline ends. As DNA, the CDR3 is TGTGCCAGCAGCACGGGACATCTCTCTGGAAACACCATATATTTT. It specifies CASSTGHLSGNTIYF.

J is TRBJ2-3 and V is TRBV29-1; 7 bases line up with TRBD2. This CDR3 has 14 amino acids. The germline gives CDR1 SQVTM, CDR2 ANQGSEA. Unmatched junction bases numbered 10, after V lost 6 bases and J lost 4 bases. CDR3 sequence: CSVMGRGAPDTQYF. The CDR3 coding sequence is TGCAGCGTCATGGGGAGGGGCGCCCCAGATACGCAGTATTTT.

The chain links TRBV6-5 to TRBJ1-4, with 8 bases identical to TRBD1. The CDR3 contains 14 residues. V lost 6 bases and J lost 5; bases outside the gene matches: 5. Germline-derived CDR1 and CDR2 are MNHEY and SVGAGI. The CDR3 region has the DNA TGTGCCAGCAGGAAACAGGGGGGGAATGAAAAACTGTTTTTT. Residues: CASRKQGGNEKLFF.

This clone was seen only a few times. The chain is built from TRBV5-5 and TRBJ1-4; 11 nucleotides agree with TRBD1. V was clipped by 4 bases and J by 6 bases; unmatched bases: 5. The germline V gene has CDR1 SGHKS and CDR2 YYEKEE (reference sequence). This CDR3 is 15 amino acids long. The CDR3 here is CASSRVGQGDEKLFF. The CDR3 DNA sequence: TGTGCCAGCAGCCGGGTGGGACAGGGGGATGAAAAACTGTTTTTT.

This clone was seen a single time. The chain is built from TRBV7-8 and TRBJ2-7, with D perhaps TRBD2 (7 bases). CDR1 and CDR2 from the germline V gene are SGHVS and FQNEAQ. Trimming stripped 1 base from V and 3 bases from J, with 13 bases between. CDR3 length: 15 amino acids. The CDR3 region has the DNA TGTGCCAGCAGCTTAGGGTCGGGGGGCCTCTACGAGCAGTACTTC. This encodes CASSLGSGGLYEQYF.

This clone was seen only a few times. The chain employs TRBV5-1 and TRBJ1-1; 8 bases fit TRBD1. Germline V gene data show CDR1 as SGHRS and CDR2 as YFSETQ. Trimming cost V 0 bases and J 4 bases; bases outside gene matches: 2. The CDR3 runs to 14 residues. DNA of the CDR3: TGCGCCAGCAGCTTGGATGACAGGGGCACTGAAGCTTTCTTT. It encodes CASSLDDRGTEAFF. Full variable domain (outside the CDR3, taken from reference TRBV5-1 and TRBJ1-1): KAGVTQTPRYLIKTRGQQVTLSCSPISGHRSVSWYQQTPGQGLQFLFEYFSETQRNKGNFPGRFSGRQFSNSRSEMNVSTLELGDSALYLCASSLDDRGTEAFFGQGTRLTVV.

This clone was seen just once. This chain joins TRBV7-9 and TRBJ1-6; weak D call: TRBD1 (5 bases). The length of the CDR3 is 16 residues. Germline assignment: CDR1 SEHNR and CDR2 FQNEAQ (reference sequence). V was clipped by 1 base and J by 5 bases, with 12 bases between them. Written as DNA, the CDR3 is TGTGCCAGCAGCTTAGGTACCCAGGGTAATAATTCACCCCTCCACTTT. As protein: CASSLGTQGNNSPLHF.

The rearrangement links TRBV2 to TRBJ1-2; D not certain. The CDR3 is 12 residues long. Germline assignment: CDR1 SNHLY and CDR2 FYNNEI. Trimming removed 7 bases from V and 4 bases from J, with 10 bases in between. The CDR3 protein is CASKEATYGYTF. The CDR3 DNA follows: TGTGCCAGCAAAGAGGCTACCTATGGCTACACCTTC.

This clone has only one observation. V gene TRBV4-1 combines with J gene TRBJ1-5; 7 nucleotides agree with TRBD1. CDR1 MGHRA and CDR2 YSYEKL come from the germline V gene. Trimming at V came to 4 bases and at J to 2 bases, leaving 2 bases not matched to a gene. The CDR3 is made up of 14 amino acids. The CDR3 is CASSPDRGNQPQHF. As DNA, the CDR3 is TGCGCCAGCAGCCCCGACAGGGGCAATCAGCCCCAGCATTTT.

The chain carries TRBV7-9 and TRBJ2-1; TRBD2 matches 15 bases. V gave up 4 bases and J gave up 0 bases; unmatched junction bases: 1. The CDR3 sequence is 17 residues long. CDR1 is SEHNR and CDR2 is FQNEAQ in the germline V gene (reference sequence). CDR3 DNA sequence: TGTGCCAGCAGCTGGGGACTAGCGGGGGGCTCCTACAATGAGCAGTTCTTC. Its translation: CASSWGLAGGSYNEQFF.

The V call is TRBV19, the J call TRBJ2-7, with 11 bases matching TRBD1. This CDR3 spans 16 amino acids. Germline CDR1 reads LNHDA; CDR2 reads SQIVND (reference sequence). Trimming cost V 1 base and J 6 bases; bases outside gene matches: 8. The CDR3 coding sequence is TGTGCCAGTAGTATAGTCGGACAGGGGGCAATAACCGAGCAGTACTTC. This codes for CASSIVGQGAITEQYF.

V is TRBV2 and J is TRBJ2-5, with 9 bases fitting TRBD2. From germline, CDR1 is SNHLY and CDR2 FYNNEI. The CDR3 length is 15 residues. Trimming at V came to 8 bases and at J to 0 bases, leaving 7 bases not matched to a gene. For the CDR3, the DNA is TGTGCCAGCCTTCCCCTAGCGGGGTACCAAGAGACCCAGTACTTC. It yields the protein CASLPLAGYQETQYF.

V usage is TRBV10-3 and J usage is TRBJ2-5; the D gene is possibly TRBD1 (6 bases). V lost 6 bases and J lost 5, with 13 bases in between. Per the germline V gene, CDR1 is ENHRY and CDR2 is SYGVKD. The length of the CDR3 is 13 residues. CDR3 DNA sequence: TGTGCCATCAGACAGGGCCAGCGGGAGACCCAGTACTTC. Residues: CAIRQGQRETQYF.

V and J are TRBV27 and TRBJ1-2, with 10 bases identical to TRBD1. Germline V CDR1 and CDR2: MNHEY, SMNVEV (reference sequence). Trimming cost V 2 bases and J 6 bases; bases outside gene matches: 9. The CDR3 runs to 16 residues. The CDR3 DNA follows: TGTGCCAGCAGTTTAGGATTCACGGGACAGGGGAATGGCTACACCTTC. Amino acids: CASSLGFTGQGNGYTF.

The rearrangement links TRBV5-1 to TRBJ1-1; 11 bases are a match to TRBD1. Germline trimming cut 4 bases from V and 8 bases from J; bases unmatched to any gene: 4. Germline lookup yields CDR1 SGHRS and CDR2 YFSETQ. CDR3 length: 13 amino acids. As DNA, the CDR3 is TGCGCCAGCAGCCCGGACAGGGGGCGGGAAGCTTTCTTT. It yields the protein CASSPDRGREAFF.

This clone was seen once. The chain has TRBV6-1 and TRBJ1-3; tentatively, D is TRBD1 (6 bases). The CDR3 is made up of 14 amino acids. V was pared by 8 bases and J by 0 bases, with 11 bases between. Germline CDR1 MNHNS, CDR2 SASEGT. CDR3 coding DNA: TGTGCCAGCCCGGGACAAAGCTCTGGAAACACCATATATTTT. Translation: CASPGQSSGNTIYF.

This clone appeared a few times. The V gene is TRBV6-6, the J gene TRBJ1-5, with D possibly being TRBD1 (5 bases). This CDR3 is built from 15 residues. CDR1 is MNHNY and CDR2 is SVGAGI in the germline V gene (reference sequence). V was trimmed by 2 bases and J by 1 base, leaving 9 bases between them. CDR3 sequence: CASSYAGGSNQPQHF. Written as DNA, the CDR3 is TGTGCCAGCAGTTACGCGGGGGGGAGCAATCAGCCCCAGCATTTT.

This chain uses TRBV4-1 with TRBJ2-5, with 7 bases matching TRBD1. The CDR3 consists of 15 residues. Germline lookup yields CDR1 MGHRA and CDR2 YSYEKL. Trimming took 3 bases from V and 5 from J; bases not matched to a gene: 9. The CDR3 DNA follows: TGCGCCAGCAGCCAGGGACAGACCCTCCGGGAGACCCAGTACTTC. Amino acid sequence: CASSQGQTLRETQYF.

The V gene is TRBV5-4, the J gene TRBJ1-5; D not certain. CDR3 size: 13 residues. Germline V gene sequence: CDR1 SGHNT, CDR2 YYREEE (reference sequence). Trimming cost V 4 bases and J 0 bases, with 5 bases left between them. The CDR3 DNA follows: TGTGCCAGCAGCCAGAATAGCAATCAGCCCCAGCATTTT. The encoded protein is CASSQNSNQPQHF.

This clone has a handful of counts. The rearrangement joins TRBV7-3 to TRBJ2-3, with a tentative D call TRBD1 (5 bases). This CDR3 is 13 amino acids long. Germline-derived CDR1 and CDR2 are SGHTA and FQGTGA. Trimming pared 4 bases from V and 0 bases from J, leaving 5 bases between. The CDR3 reads CASSSGSTDTQYF. Written as DNA, the CDR3 is TGTGCCAGCAGCTCAGGGAGCACAGATACGCAGTATTTT.

The CDR3 bases are TGTGCCAGCGGACTAGCGGGGGACTACAATGAGCAGTTCTTC. This sequence encodes CASGLAGDYNEQFF. The V gene is TRBV5-4, the J gene TRBJ2-1, with 13 bases matching TRBD2. The CDR3 contains 14 residues. V shed 7 bases and J 3 bases; nucleotides not matched to a gene: 1. Germline lookup yields CDR1 SGHNT and CDR2 YYREEE (reference sequence).

This chain links TRBV18 with TRBJ2-3; perhaps TRBD1 as D (5 bases). Germline CDR1 and CDR2: KGHSH and LQKENI. The CDR3 totals 14 residues. Between the trimmed V and J ends, which lost 4 bases and 6 bases, there was a span of 14 bases. This chain's CDR3 is CASSQGPLRDTQYF. In nucleotides, the CDR3 is TGTGCCAGCTCACAGGGGCCCCTCCGTGATACGCAGTATTTT.

The gene calls are TRBV5-4 and TRBJ1-2, with D maybe TRBD1 (5 bases). CDR3 size: 11 residues. V gave up 7 bases and J gave up 4 bases, with 8 bases separating them. Germline CDR1 is SGHNT and CDR2 is YYREEE (reference sequence). The CDR3 here is CASQGGYGYTF. CDR3 bases: TGTGCCAGCCAGGGTGGCTATGGCTACACCTTC.

This chain connects TRBV30 to TRBJ1-4, with 10 positions matching TRBD1. The V gene's germline CDR1 is GTSNPN and CDR2 SVGIG (reference sequence). The CDR3 has 17 residues. The J segment lost 8 bases and the V segment lost 2 bases, leaving 14 bases of the junction unmatched. The CDR3 nucleotides read TGTGCCTGGAGTTCCTCGACAGGGGGCCTCTTCAGGGAAAAACTGTTTTTT. As protein: CAWSSSTGGLFREKLFF. The whole variable domain, remainder taken from reference TRBV30 and TRBJ1-4, is SQTIHQWPATLVQPVGSPLSLECTVEGTSNPNLYWYRQAAGRGLQLLFYSVGIGQISSEVPQNLSASRPQDRQFILSSKKLLLSDSGFYLCAWSSSTGGLFREKLFFGSGTQLSVL.

V gene TRBV2 combines with J gene TRBJ2-6, with D possibly matching TRBD1 (6 bases). Trimming took 3 bases from V and 4 from J, leaving 10 bases between them. Germline CDR1 and CDR2: SNHLY and FYNNEI. The CDR3 has 15 residues. CDR3 sequence: CASSDWGLGANVLTF. In DNA form, the CDR3 reads TGTGCCAGCAGTGATTGGGGGCTAGGGGCCAACGTCCTGACTTTC.

The rearrangement joins TRBV6-5 to TRBJ1-2, with 9 bases that match TRBD1. V lost 6 bases to trimming and J lost 7 bases; unmatched junction nucleotides: 9. This CDR3 is built from 14 residues. CDR1 MNHEY and CDR2 SVGAGI come from the germline V gene. CDR3 in DNA: TGTGCCAGCAGAGCCGGGACAGGGAGAGGTGGCTACACCTTC. It specifies CASRAGTGRGGYTF.

The chain links TRBV11-2 to TRBJ2-5, with 11 nucleotides matching TRBD2. J gave up 5 bases and V 3 bases, and 11 bases lay outside the gene matches. The length of the CDR3 is 17 residues. Per germline, CDR1 SGHAT and CDR2 FQNNGV. The CDR3 bases are TGTGCCAGCAGCTTCCTGACTAGCGGGGCGATCGGGGAGACCCAGTACTTC. Its protein is CASSFLTSGAIGETQYF.

This clone came up a few times. The chain couples TRBV30 to TRBJ1-3, with a tentative D call TRBD1 (6 bases). Germline assignment: CDR1 GTSNPN and CDR2 SVGIG (reference sequence). V lost 0 bases to trimming and J lost 2 bases, with 11 bases between them. The length of the CDR3 is 15 residues. In nucleotides, the CDR3 is TGTGCCTGGAGTGTACAGGGAACTGCTGGAAACACCATATATTTT. Translated: CAWSVQGTAGNTIYF.

The chain links TRBV29-1 to TRBJ1-2; D unclear. Germline V gene sequence: CDR1 SQVTM, CDR2 ANQGSEA. Trimming removed 6 bases from V and 3 bases from J, with 11 bases in between. The CDR3 runs to 12 residues. This chain's CDR3 is CSVENRDYGYTF. CDR3 DNA: TGCAGCGTGGAAAACAGAGACTATGGCTACACCTTC. Variable domain in full (rest from reference TRBV29-1 and TRBJ1-2): SAVISQKPSRDICQRGTSLTIQCQVDSQVTMMFWYRQQPGQSLTLIATANQGSEATYESGFVIDKFPISRPNLTFSTLTVSNMSPEDSSIYLCSVENRDYGYTFGSGTRLTVV.

This clone was observed once. The chain recombines TRBV30 with TRBJ1-2; 8 nucleotides line up with TRBD1. From germline, CDR1 is GTSNPN and CDR2 SVGIG (reference sequence). V shed 0 bases and J 5 bases; nucleotides not matched to a gene: 8. The CDR3 totals 15 residues. The CDR3 DNA reads as TGTGCCTGGAGTGTACGCCACAGGGGGTCATATGGCTACACCTTC. Protein sequence: CAWSVRHRGSYGYTF.

This chain links TRBV2 with TRBJ1-5; 7 nucleotides agree with TRBD1. This CDR3 contains 14 residues. The germline gives CDR1 SNHLY, CDR2 FYNNEI. V lost 4 bases to trimming and J lost 2 bases; unmatched junction nucleotides: 2. CDR3 coding DNA: TGTGCCAGCAGTGGGGACAGAGGCAATCAGCCCCAGCATTTT. It specifies CASSGDRGNQPQHF. Filled out from reference TRBV2 and TRBJ1-5, the complete variable domain reads EPEVTQTPSHQVTQMGQEVILRCVPISNHLYFYWYRQILGQKVEFLVSFYNNEISEKSEIFDDQFSVERPDGSNFTLKIRSTKLEDSAMYFCASSGDRGNQPQHFGDGTRLSIL.

The chain has TRBV7-8 and TRBJ1-2; maybe TRBD1 (6 bases). Trimming cost V 5 bases and J 3 bases, with 13 bases left between them. Germline V lookup: CDR1 SGHVS, CDR2 FQNEAQ. The CDR3 consists of 14 residues. In nucleotides, the CDR3 is TGTGCCAGCAGCCCGACCAGGGGATACTATGGCTACACCTTC. This translates into CASSPTRGYYGYTF.